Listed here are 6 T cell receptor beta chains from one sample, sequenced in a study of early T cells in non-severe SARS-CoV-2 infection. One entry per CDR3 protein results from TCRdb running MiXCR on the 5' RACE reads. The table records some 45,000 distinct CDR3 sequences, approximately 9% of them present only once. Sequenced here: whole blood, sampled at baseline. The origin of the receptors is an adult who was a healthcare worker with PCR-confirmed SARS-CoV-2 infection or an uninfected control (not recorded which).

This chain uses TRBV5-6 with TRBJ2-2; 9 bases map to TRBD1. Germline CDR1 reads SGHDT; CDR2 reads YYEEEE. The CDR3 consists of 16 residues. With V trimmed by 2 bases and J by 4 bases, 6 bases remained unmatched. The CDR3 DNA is TGTGCCAGCAGCTTCAGGGGACAGGGAGGCACCGGGGAGCTGTTTTTT. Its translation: CASSFRGQGGTGELFF.

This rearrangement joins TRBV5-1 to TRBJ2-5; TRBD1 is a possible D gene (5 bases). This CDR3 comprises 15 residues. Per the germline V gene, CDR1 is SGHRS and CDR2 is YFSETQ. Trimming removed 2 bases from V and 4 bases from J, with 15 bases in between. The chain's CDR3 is CASSFGRSQGETQYF. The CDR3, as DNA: TGCGCCAGCAGCTTCGGGCGGTCTCAGGGAGAGACCCAGTACTTC. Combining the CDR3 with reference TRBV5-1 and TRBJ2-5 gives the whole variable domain KAGVTQTPRYLIKTRGQQVTLSCSPISGHRSVSWYQQTPGQGLQFLFEYFSETQRNKGNFPGRFSGRQFSNSRSEMNVSTLELGDSALYLCASSFGRSQGETQYFGPGTRLLVL.

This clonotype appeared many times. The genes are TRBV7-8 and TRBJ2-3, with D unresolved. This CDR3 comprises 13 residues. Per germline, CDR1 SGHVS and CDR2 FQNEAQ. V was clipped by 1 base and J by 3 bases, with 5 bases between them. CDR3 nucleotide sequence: TGTGCCAGCAGCTTAGTGGGAACAGATACGCAGTATTTT. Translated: CASSLVGTDTQYF.

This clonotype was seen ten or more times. CDR3 loop: CASSLELAGGLENEQFF. The CDR3 DNA follows: TGTGCCAGCAGCTTAGAGCTAGCGGGGGGCTTGGAGAATGAGCAGTTCTTC. This rearrangement joins TRBV7-8 to TRBJ2-1; 11 bases are a match to TRBD2. Trimming took 1 base from V and 7 from J; bases not matched to a gene: 9. The CDR3 has 17 amino acids. Germline lookup yields CDR1 SGHVS and CDR2 FQNEAQ.

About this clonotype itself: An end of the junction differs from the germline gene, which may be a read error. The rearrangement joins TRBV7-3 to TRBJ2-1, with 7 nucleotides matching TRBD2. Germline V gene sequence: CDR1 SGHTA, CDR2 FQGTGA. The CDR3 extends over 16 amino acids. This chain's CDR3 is CVSSLQSLAGYNEQFF. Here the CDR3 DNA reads TGTGTCAGCAGCCTCCAGTCGTTAGCGGGTTACAATGAGCAGTTCTTC.

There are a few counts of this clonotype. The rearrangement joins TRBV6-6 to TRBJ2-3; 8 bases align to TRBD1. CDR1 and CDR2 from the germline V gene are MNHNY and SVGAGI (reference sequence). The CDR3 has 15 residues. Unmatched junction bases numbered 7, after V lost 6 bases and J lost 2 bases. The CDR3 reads CASSPGQALTDTQYF. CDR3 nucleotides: TGTGCCAGCAGCCCGGGACAGGCCCTCACAGATACGCAGTATTTT.